This passage covers 18 T cell receptor beta chains from one sample sequenced in a study of monozygotic twins with inflammatory bowel disease. TCRdb reprocessed the 5' RACE reads, with one entry per CDR3 protein and no DNA. The sample totals hundreds of thousands of distinct CDR3 sequences; its top ten clones hold 2% to 3%. Sequenced: blood. These receptors came from a human donor with ulcerative colitis or Crohn's disease, or a healthy co-twin of an affected twin (not recorded which).

The chain uses TRBV2 and TRBJ2-1; TCRdb's D call, TRBD1, is unchecked because there is no DNA. The CDR3 covers 15 residues. CDR1 and CDR2 from the germline V gene are SNHLY and FYNNEI. CDR3 region: CASSEGGSESAEQFF.

This chain connects TRBV3-1 to TRBJ2-3; TCRdb's D gene call, TRBD1, goes unchecked for lack of DNA. The germline CDR1 and CDR2 sequences are LGHDT and YNNKEL (reference sequence). This CDR3 is built from 16 residues. This CDR3 reads CASSQDPGFRTDTQYF.

This chain's CDR3 is CASSARAPEIQYF. The chain employs TRBV2 and TRBJ2-5; TCRdb names TRBD1, which stays unverified in the absence of DNA. This CDR3 contains 13 residues. In germline, CDR1 is SNHLY, CDR2 FYNNEI.

The chain combines TRBV6-4 with TRBJ1-4; lacking DNA, the TRBD1 call made by TCRdb goes unchecked. There are 19 residues in the CDR3. Germline CDR1 and CDR2: MRHNA and SNTAGT. This chain's CDR3 is CASSDKGRKLLATNEKLFF.

The chain recombines TRBV30 with TRBJ2-3; absent DNA, TCRdb's TRBD1 call cannot be checked. The CDR3 is 15 residues long. Germline V gene data show CDR1 as GTSNPN and CDR2 as SVGIG (reference sequence). The CDR3 is CAWSAHPGPTDTQYF.

The V and J genes are TRBV28 and TRBJ1-5; lacking DNA, the TRBD1 call made by TCRdb goes unchecked. CDR3 length: 18 amino acids. Germline CDR1 is MDHEN and CDR2 is SYDVKM. The CDR3 protein is CASSPLGTDQYSNQPQHF.

The rearrangement links TRBV20-1 to TRBJ2-3; TCRdb lists TRBD2, though no DNA is available to test this call. Germline CDR1 reads DFQATT; CDR2 reads SNEGSKA (reference sequence). The CDR3 is 16 amino acids. CDR3 residues: CSARGISGGSTDTQYF.

V and J are TRBV5-4 and TRBJ1-2. The germline V gene encodes CDR1 SGHNT and CDR2 YYREEE (reference sequence). This CDR3 is built from 16 residues. The chain's CDR3 is CASSLRTVLSAYGYTF.

V usage is TRBV28 and J usage is TRBJ2-2; TCRdb's D gene call, TRBD2, goes unchecked for lack of DNA. The CDR3 spans 17 residues. Germline-derived CDR1 and CDR2 are MDHEN and SYDVKM. The CDR3 loop reads CASSSWLAGGNTGELFF.

The rearrangement joins TRBV7-3 to TRBJ2-5; TCRdb lists TRBD2, though no DNA is available to test this call. The length of the CDR3 is 15 residues. Per the germline V gene, CDR1 is SGHTA and CDR2 is FQGTGA. CDR3: CASSPSAGGQETQYF.

This rearrangement joins TRBV6-5 to TRBJ2-7. CDR3 length: 13 amino acids. The germline V gene encodes CDR1 MNHEY and CDR2 SVGAGI. CDR3: CASSYSDTYEQYF.

V gene TRBV3-1 combines with J gene TRBJ2-5; TCRdb reports TRBD2, a call that lacks DNA to check it against. The CDR3 covers 12 residues. Germline-derived CDR1 and CDR2 are LGHDT and YNNKEL (reference sequence). The CDR3 sequence is CASSQAKLGQYF.

V gene TRBV12-3 or TRBV12-4 combines with J gene TRBJ1-6; checking the TCRdb D call of TRBD1 is not possible without DNA. CDR3 length: 15 residues. The CDR3 spells CASSRTGVRYSPLHF.

This chain connects TRBV7-9 to TRBJ1-3. CDR3 length: 14 amino acids. Germline V gene data show CDR1 as SEHNR and CDR2 as FQNEAQ (reference sequence). The CDR3 reads CASSFSMVGNTIYF.

The rearrangement uses TRBV18 and TRBJ2-5; TCRdb reports TRBD1, a call that lacks DNA to check it against. This CDR3 has 15 amino acids. The V gene's germline CDR1 is KGHSH and CDR2 LQKENI. The CDR3 reads CASSPVGAGQETQYF.

This chain links TRBV5-5 with TRBJ2-7. Per germline, CDR1 SGHKS and CDR2 YYEKEE (reference sequence). The CDR3 is made up of 13 amino acids. The CDR3 protein is CASSVTDTYEQYF.

The J gene is TRBJ2-7, the V gene TRBV7-6. The CDR3 contains 14 residues. CDR1 and CDR2 from the germline V gene are SGHVS and FNYEAQ. The CDR3 is CASSLADGPYEQYF. The full variable domain, completed using reference TRBV7-6 and TRBJ2-7, is GAGVSQSPRYKVTKRGQDVALRCDPISGHVSLYWYRQALGQGPEFLTYFNYEAQQDKSGLPNDRFSAERPEGSISTLTIQRTEQRDSAMYRCASSLADGPYEQYFGPGTRLTVT.

V is TRBV20-1 and J is TRBJ2-5; TCRdb's D call, TRBD2, is unchecked because there is no DNA. Germline V gene sequence: CDR1 DFQATT, CDR2 SNEGSKA (reference sequence). The CDR3 has 14 amino acids. CDR3 sequence: CSAQLVGGQETQYF.